The sequence of this T cell receptor beta chain was determined in a study of T cell responses to AZD1222 COVID-19 vaccine (dated by TCRdb to about 2021). About the full investigation: A total of approximately 250 trial participants underwent TCR sequencing, of whom 200 to 220 had received two doses of AZD1222 and about 25 had received two doses of the MenACWY control vaccine. Trial participants were enrolled by age into subgroups of 18-55, 56-69 and 70-plus years, and around 140, 26 and 57 TCR-sequenced participants, respectively, were included in these subgroups.

Beyond this particular receptor, the publication reports: Reportedly, close to half of the unique spike-specific TCRs recognized epitopes lying outside the regions that are mutated in the B.1.351 and B.1.1.7 variants. Because no day 14 peak-response samples were available, repertoires were characterized only after the peak T cell response. The 56-69-year group was small, and its depth increase did not reach significance, likely because of low power. After two AZD1222 doses, spike-specific TCR breadth and depth were significantly higher than at day 0 and than in MenACWY recipients. Conclusions about previously exposed vaccinees are limited because only 6 or 7 AZD1222 recipients were SARS-CoV-2 seropositive at baseline. Participants were mostly white British, with more females than males. The authors suggested clonal diversity may have been underestimated. Vaccine-associated CD4 TCRs spanned the whole spike protein, with dominant responses in regions 160-218 and 743-854.

In light of the paper, this sample's time point label describes: about 28 days (+/-7) after the second vaccine dose. AZD1222 recipients given second doses at about 4 weeks or at about 12 weeks were pooled, since spike-specific TCR depth and breadth were not found to differ between the two schedules. Vaccinee samples came from UK trials COV001 and COV002, including a single-blind randomized controlled phase 2/3 trial of AZD1222 (ChAdOx1 nCoV-19) in healthy adults. For TCRbeta chain sequencing, PBMC samples were collected from trial participants at day 0 and at day 28 after the second dose. With regard to this clone: What antigen it recognizes has not been identified. Nothing much larger sits one base from this clone, and base qualities are not available.

The V and J ends are trimmed by 4 bases and 9 bases, leaving 19 bases between them. Taken from cysteine to phenylalanine, the CDR3 has 14 residues. Only CDR3 DNA remains: 42 bases, in frame from the first base. CDR1 and CDR2, per the germline V gene, are MNHEY and SVGEGT. The CDR3 regions of human TCRbeta chains were analyzed by immunosequencing. On the authors' methods: TCRs in the repertoires were matched against a reference library of SARS-CoV-2-specific TCRs that had been generated with the MIRA antigen-specificity platform. Breadth meant the fraction of unique TCRs that were SARS-CoV-2-associated, whereas depth meant the fraction of total T cells that were SARS-CoV-2-associated. Each spike-specific TCR was assigned to its reactive spike region and to a CD4 or CD8 class using the MIRA data. Log10-transformed breadth and depth values were compared by one-way ANOVA with Sidak's multiple comparisons tests. This immuneACCESS table, as held by TCRdb, lists in-frame sequences with V and J called but not all clones. Of the missing ones, under half trace to an unresolved V gene in checked studies; the others have no known cause. V, J and clone size reflect that table, while D and trimming were determined from the DNA. This sample is represented by around 140,000 clones; 80% to 95% of them were singletons. The ten largest clones represent around 3.5% of the sample.

The receptor was isolated from an adult who received the AZD1222 COVID-19 vaccine. The V and J genes are TRBV6-2 or TRBV6-3 and TRBJ2-7; the D match is possibly TRBD1 or TRBD2, with 8 bases aligned in each. The sequences come from peripheral blood, collected 28 days after the second AZD1222 dose. Here the CDR3 is given as CASSSGGDRLGQYF. At the DNA level, the sequence is TGTGCCAGCAGTTCGGGAGGGGACAGGCTCGGGCAGTACTTC.